This T cell receptor beta chain is from a study of vaccination effects on CD4 cells after COVID-19. Assay: immunoSEQ multiplex PCR; the TCRdb copy retains only in-frame clones and omits some. The table records roughly 31,000 clones, about two thirds of them present only once. At the end of around 11 days of culture, CD4+ T cells were isolated. Cultures had half their medium replaced with IL-2 medium on days 3 and 7. Notes on the study in general: Infection- and vaccine-induced clones contracted markedly late after vaccination.

This clone appeared a few times. Its antigen is not known. Germline assignment: CDR1 SGHDT and CDR2 YYEEEE. V lost 0 bases, J lost 5 bases, and 11 bases lay in between. This CDR3 is 14 amino acids long. Sample: CD4+ T cells from PBMCs cultured without peptide, taken before COVID-19 vaccination. This chain connects TRBV5-6 to TRBJ2-5, with D possibly TRBD2 on 5 matching bases. This receptor was taken from a human donor who received a COVID-19 vaccine. The CDR3 spells CASSLGGGVETQYF. The CDR3 DNA sequence: TGTGCCAGCAGCTTGGGAGGAGGAGTGGAGACCCAGTACTTC.